This TCR beta chain was documented in a study of blood T cell repertoires in COVID-19. Background on the study: Sources were T cells, B-cell-depleted T cells, or PBMCs; the material itself was cDNA or gDNA.

CDR3 length equals 14 residues. Per germline, CDR1 MNHEY and CDR2 SMNVEV (reference sequence). Trimming removed 6 bases from V and 4 bases from J, with 15 bases in between. In the authors' methods: Counts of nucleated cells, estimated from reference gene primer amplification, were obtained. Method: immunoSEQ multiplex PCR; TCRdb's copy keeps in-frame clones and lacks some. The D gene and trimming were derived from the DNA, and the V and J assignments and clone size from that table. The table records around 270,000 clones, roughly 89% of them present only once. The V and J genes are TRBV27 and TRBJ1-2, with D hard to call. Sequenced sample: peripheral blood. The sequence came from a man aged 30 to 45 with acute or convalescent COVID-19. DNA of the CDR3: TGTGCCAGCAGCTCATTGGGCGTTAGCTATGGCTACACCTTC. Its translation is CASSSLGVSYGYTF.